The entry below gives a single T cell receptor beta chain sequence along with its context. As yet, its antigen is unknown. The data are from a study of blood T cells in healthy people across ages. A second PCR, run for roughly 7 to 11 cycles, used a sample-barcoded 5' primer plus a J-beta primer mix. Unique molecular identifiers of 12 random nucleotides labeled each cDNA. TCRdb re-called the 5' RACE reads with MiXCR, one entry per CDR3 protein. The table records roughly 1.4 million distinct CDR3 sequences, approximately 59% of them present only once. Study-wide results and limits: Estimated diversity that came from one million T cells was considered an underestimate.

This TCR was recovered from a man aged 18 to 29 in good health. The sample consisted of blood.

As DNA, the CDR3 is TGTGCCAGCAGTGACAAGGAGTTGCAGAATGAGCAGTTCTTC. Translation: CASSDKELQNEQFF. The chain is built from TRBV6-6 and TRBJ2-1; no definite D call. The CDR3 sequence is 14 residues long. V lost 5 bases and J 7 bases, leaving 15 bases between the germline ends. Germline CDR1 reads MNHNY; CDR2 reads SVGAGI (reference sequence).